This TCR beta chain was profiled in a study of radiotherapy plus CTLA-4 blockade in lung cancer. Overall study context: With roughly 28% of patients having disease control, objective responses were seen in about 19%. General study points: Increased serum interferon-beta after radiation also reportedly predicted response strongly.

With respect to this clone: The antigen is undetermined.

Patients in the study, people with chemo-refractory metastatic non-small-cell lung cancer, received focal radiation plus ipilimumab CTLA-4 blockade. Sequenced by immunoSEQ multiplex PCR; TCRdb stores in-frame clones only, minus some. The sample lists 120,000 or so clones, 80% to 90% occurring once. The germline V gene has CDR1 SGHRS and CDR2 YFSETQ. The CDR3 is made up of 18 amino acids. V was cut by 3 bases and J by 0 bases, with 19 bases left in between. This clonotype was sampled from a human donor with non-small cell lung cancer that progressed on radiotherapy plus ipilimumab. The specimen comprised peripheral blood, sampled from a patient treated with radiotherapy plus ipilimumab. The chain joins TRBV5-1 to TRBJ1-3; a weak D match, TRBD1 (5 bases). CDR3 region: CASSWGDRRPDSGNTIYF. For the CDR3, the DNA is TGCGCCAGCAGCTGGGGGGACCGACGGCCTGACTCTGGAAACACCATATATTTT.